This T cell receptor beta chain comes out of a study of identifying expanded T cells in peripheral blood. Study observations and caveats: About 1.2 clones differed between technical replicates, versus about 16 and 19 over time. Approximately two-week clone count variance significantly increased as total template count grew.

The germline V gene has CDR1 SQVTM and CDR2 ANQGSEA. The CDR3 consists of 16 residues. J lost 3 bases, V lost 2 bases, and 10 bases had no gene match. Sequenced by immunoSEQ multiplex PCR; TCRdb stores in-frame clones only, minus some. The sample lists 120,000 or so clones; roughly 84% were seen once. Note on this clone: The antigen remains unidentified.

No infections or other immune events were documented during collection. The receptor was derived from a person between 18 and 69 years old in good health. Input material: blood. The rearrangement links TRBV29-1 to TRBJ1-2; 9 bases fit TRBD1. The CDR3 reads CSVEPTGTGWDYGYTF. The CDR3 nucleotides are TGCAGCGTTGAACCTACTGGGACAGGGTGGGACTATGGCTACACCTTC.